The subject of this entry is one T cell receptor (beta chain). The sample comes from a study of shared clonotypes between healthy human individuals. Naive-designated CD8 cells lacked CD45RO, were positively enriched for CCR7, and omitted terminally differentiated effector memory CD45RA+ cells. The germline V gene encodes CDR1 MGHRA and CDR2 YSYEKL. The CDR3 sequence is 13 residues long. The V gene lost 0 bases and the J gene lost 6 bases, with 6 bases spanning the gap. The method was immunoSEQ multiplex PCR; TCRdb's version includes in-frame clones alone and lacks a portion of them. In the table there are millions of clones, over 85% of which are singletons.

The chain combines TRBV4-1 with TRBJ2-4, with a weak D call TRBD2 (6 bases). The source material was naive CD8+ T cells sorted from blood. The TCR comes from a man between 18 and 35 years old in good health. The CDR3 nucleotides are TGCGCCAGCAGCCAAGAGGGGGGAAACATTCAGTACTTC. Translation gives CASSQEGGNIQYF.